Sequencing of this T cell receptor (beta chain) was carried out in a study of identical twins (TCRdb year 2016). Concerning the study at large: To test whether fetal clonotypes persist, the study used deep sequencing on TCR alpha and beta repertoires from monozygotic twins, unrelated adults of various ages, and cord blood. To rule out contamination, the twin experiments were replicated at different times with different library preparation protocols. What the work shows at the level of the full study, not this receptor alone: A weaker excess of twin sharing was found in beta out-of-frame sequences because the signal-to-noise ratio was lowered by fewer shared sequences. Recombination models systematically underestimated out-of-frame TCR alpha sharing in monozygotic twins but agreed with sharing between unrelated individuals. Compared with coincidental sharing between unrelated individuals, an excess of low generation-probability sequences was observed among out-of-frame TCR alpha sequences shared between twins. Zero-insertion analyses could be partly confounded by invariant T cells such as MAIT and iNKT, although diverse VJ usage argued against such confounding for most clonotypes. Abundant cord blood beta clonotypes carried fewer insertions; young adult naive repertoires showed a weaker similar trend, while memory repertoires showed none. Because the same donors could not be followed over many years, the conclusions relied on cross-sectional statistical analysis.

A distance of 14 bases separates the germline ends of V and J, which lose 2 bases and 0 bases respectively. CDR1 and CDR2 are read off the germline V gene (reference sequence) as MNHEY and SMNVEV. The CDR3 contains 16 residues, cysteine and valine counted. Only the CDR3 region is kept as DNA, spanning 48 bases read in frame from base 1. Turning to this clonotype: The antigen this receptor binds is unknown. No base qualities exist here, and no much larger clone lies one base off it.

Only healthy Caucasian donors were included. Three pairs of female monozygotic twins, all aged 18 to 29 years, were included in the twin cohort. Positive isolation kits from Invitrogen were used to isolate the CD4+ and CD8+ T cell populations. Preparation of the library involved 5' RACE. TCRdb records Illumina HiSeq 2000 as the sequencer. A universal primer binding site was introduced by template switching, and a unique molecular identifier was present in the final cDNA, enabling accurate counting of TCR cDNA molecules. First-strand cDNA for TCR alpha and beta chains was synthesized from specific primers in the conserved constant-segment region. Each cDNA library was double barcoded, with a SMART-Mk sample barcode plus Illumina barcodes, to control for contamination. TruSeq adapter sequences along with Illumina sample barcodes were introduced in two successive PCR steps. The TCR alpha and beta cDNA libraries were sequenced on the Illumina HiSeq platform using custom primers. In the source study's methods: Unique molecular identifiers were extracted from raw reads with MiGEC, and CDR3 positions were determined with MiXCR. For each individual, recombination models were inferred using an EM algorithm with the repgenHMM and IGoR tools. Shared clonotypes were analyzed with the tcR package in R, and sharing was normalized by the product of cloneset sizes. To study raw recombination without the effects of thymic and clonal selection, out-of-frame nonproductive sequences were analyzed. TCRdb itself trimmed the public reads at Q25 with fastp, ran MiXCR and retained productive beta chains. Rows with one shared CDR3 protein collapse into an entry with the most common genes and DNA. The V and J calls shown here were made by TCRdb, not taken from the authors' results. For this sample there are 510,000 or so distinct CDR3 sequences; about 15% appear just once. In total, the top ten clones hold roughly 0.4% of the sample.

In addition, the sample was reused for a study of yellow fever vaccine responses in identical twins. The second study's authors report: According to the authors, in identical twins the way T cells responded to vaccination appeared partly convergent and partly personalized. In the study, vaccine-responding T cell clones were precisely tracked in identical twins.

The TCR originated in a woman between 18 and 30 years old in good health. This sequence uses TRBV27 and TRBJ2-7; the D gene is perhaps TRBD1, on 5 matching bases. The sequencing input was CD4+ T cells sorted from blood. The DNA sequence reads TGTGCCAGCAGTTTACCAGGGTTCCCCCACTCCTACGAGCAGTACGTC. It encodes CASSLPGFPHSYEQYV.